This TCR beta chain comes out of a study of T cell changes during pregnancy in multiple sclerosis. The repertoire was sequenced with immunoSEQ multiplex PCR; TCRdb's copy has only in-frame clones and lacks some. The data show 80,000 or so clones, with 94% seen just once and about 0.99% held by the top ten. V lost 6 bases and J lost 0, with 12 bases in between. The CDR3 is made up of 14 amino acids. Germline CDR1 MNHEY, CDR2 SVGAGI. The rearrangement uses TRBV6-5 and TRBJ2-7; D perhaps matches TRBD1 (6 bases). The origin of this receptor is a female donor in good health, enrolled as a control in a pregnancy study. The starting material was peripheral blood, obtained in the second trimester of pregnancy. The CDR3 reads CASRPQGISYEQYF. The DNA of the CDR3 is TGTGCCAGCAGACCACAGGGTATCTCCTACGAGCAGTACTTC.